This T cell receptor beta chain was sequenced for a study of cytomegalovirus exposure and HLA in healthy donors. Study information: A subsequent analysis reported that the 120 or so validation repertoires were produced on the same platform that had also been used for the approximately 710 first-cohort repertoires. Findings and limits, study-wide: Most observed TCR sequences were rare, whereas some public TCRs were detected in many donors. TCR clusters originating in the first cohort tended to co-occur in the roughly 120 validation repertoires, according to a later analysis.

The donors were members of the approximately 120-subject validation cohort (separate from the roughly 670-subject first cohort). Clones were sequenced by immunoSEQ multiplex PCR, and TCRdb holds only the in-frame ones, with some missing. Of fewer than 75,000 clones listed, 95% are singletons. Looked up from germline, CDR1 is SGHTA and CDR2 is FQGTGA. CDR3 length: 16 amino acids. The V gene lost 2 bases and the J gene lost 0 bases, with 14 bases spanning the gap. Concerning this clone itself: Antigen unknown.

The receptor comes from a man younger than 35 in good health and CMV-seronegative. Sequenced: PBMCs. V and J are TRBV7-3 and TRBJ2-7; tentatively, D is TRBD2 (6 bases). CDR3 loop: CASSLGGPGNSYEQYF. The DNA of the CDR3 is TGTGCCAGCAGCTTAGGAGGGCCAGGGAACTCCTACGAGCAGTACTTC.